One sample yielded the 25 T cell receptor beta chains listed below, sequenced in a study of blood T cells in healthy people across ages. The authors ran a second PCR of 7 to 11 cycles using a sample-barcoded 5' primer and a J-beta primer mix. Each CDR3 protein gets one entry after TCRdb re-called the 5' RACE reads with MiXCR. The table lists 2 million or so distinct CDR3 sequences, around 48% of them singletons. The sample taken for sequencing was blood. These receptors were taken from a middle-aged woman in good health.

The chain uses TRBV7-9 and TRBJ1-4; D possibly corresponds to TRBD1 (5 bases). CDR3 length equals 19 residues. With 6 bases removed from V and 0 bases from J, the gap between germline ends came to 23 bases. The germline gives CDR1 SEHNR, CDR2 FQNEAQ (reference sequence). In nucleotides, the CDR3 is TGTGCCAGCAGTTCCCCTCGCCGGGGGGAGAAAGCAACTAATGAAAAACTGTTTTTT. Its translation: CASSSPRRGEKATNEKLFF.

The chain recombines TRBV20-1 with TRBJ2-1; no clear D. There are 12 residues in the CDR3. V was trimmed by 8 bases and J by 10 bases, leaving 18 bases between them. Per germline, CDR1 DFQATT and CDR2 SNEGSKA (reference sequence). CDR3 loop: CSSIARVGEQFF. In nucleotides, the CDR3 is TGCAGTTCGATCGCCCGGGTGGGCGAGCAGTTCTTC.

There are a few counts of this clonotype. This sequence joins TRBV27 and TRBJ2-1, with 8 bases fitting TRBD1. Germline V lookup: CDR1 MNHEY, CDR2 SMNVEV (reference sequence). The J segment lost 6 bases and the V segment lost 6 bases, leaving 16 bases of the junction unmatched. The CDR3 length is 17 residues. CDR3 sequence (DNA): TGTGCCAGCAGGTCAGGGGGCCCCATAATTAGAAGCAATGAGCAGTTCTTC. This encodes CASRSGGPIIRSNEQFF.

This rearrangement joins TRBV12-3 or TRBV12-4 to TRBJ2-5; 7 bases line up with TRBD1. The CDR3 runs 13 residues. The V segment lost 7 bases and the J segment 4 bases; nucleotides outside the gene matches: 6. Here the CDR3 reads CASTDRVGETQYF. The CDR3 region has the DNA TGTGCCAGCACTGACAGGGTGGGAGAGACCCAGTACTTC.

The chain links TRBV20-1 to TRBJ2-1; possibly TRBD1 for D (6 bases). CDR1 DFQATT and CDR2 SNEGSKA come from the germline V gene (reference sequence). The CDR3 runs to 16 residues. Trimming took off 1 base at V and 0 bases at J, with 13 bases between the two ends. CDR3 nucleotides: TGCAGTGCTAGAGTCCAGGGGCAGAGCTCCTACAATGAGCAGTTCTTC. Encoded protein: CSARVQGQSSYNEQFF.

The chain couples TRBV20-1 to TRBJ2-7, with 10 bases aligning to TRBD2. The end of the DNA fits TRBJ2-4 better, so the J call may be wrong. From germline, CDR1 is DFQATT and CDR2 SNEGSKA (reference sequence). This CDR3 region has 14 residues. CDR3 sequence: CSARMLAGEIIQYF. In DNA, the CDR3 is TGCAGTGCTAGGATGCTAGCGGGGGAAATCATTCAGTACTTC.

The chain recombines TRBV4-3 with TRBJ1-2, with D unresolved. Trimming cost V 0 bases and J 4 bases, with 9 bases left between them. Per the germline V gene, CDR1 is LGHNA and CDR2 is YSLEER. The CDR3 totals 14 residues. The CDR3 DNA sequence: TGCGCCAGCAGCCAAGAACGGGCTTCCTATGGCTACACCTTC. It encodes CASSQERASYGYTF.

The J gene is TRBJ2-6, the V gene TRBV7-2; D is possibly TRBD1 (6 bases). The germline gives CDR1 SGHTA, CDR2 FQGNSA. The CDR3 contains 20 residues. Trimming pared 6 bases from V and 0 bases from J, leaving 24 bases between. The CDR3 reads CASSPFLRQAAPSGANVLTF. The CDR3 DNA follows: TGTGCCAGCAGTCCTTTCCTTCGACAGGCAGCTCCCTCTGGGGCCAACGTCCTGACTTTC.

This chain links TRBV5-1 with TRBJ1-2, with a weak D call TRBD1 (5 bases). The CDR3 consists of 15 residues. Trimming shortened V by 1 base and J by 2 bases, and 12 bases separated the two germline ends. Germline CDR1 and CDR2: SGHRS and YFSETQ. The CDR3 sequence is CASSLTAGINYGYTF. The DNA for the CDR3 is TGCGCCAGCAGCTTGACGGCAGGGATAAACTATGGCTACACCTTC.

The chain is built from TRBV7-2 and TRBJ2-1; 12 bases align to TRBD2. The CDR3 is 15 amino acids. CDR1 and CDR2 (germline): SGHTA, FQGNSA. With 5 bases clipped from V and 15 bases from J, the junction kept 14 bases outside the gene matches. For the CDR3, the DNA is TGTGCCAGCAGCAAGACTAGCGGGGGCCCGTTATTGCCGTTCTTC. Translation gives CASSKTSGGPLLPFF.

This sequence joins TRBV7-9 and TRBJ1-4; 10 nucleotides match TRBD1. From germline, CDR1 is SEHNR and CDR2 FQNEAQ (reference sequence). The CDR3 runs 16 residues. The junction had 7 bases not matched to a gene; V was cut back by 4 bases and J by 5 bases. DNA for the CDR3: TGTGCCAGCAGCTCCCCGGGACAGGGGTCAAATGAAAAACTGTTTTTT. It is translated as CASSSPGQGSNEKLFF.

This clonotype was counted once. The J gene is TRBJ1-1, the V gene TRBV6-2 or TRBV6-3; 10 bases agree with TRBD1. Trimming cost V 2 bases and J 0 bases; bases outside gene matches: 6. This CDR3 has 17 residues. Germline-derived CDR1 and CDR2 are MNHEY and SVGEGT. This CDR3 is CASSYPAGQGMNTEAFF. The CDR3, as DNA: TGTGCCAGCAGTTACCCGGCGGGACAGGGGATGAACACTGAAGCTTTCTTT.

The DNA of the CDR3 is TGCAGTGCTAGACGCCCAGGGCGAATGAATGGCTACACCTTC. Protein: CSARRPGRMNGYTF. The J gene is TRBJ1-2, the V gene TRBV20-1; TRBD1 is a possible D gene (5 bases). Germline V CDR1 and CDR2: DFQATT, SNEGSKA (reference sequence). This CDR3 has 14 amino acids. V was cut by 2 bases and J by 6 bases, with 16 bases left in between.

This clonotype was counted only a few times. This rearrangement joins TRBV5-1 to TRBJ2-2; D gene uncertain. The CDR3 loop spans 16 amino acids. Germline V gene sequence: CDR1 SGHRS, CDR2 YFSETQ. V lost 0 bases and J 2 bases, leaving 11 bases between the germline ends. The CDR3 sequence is CASSLGAGINTGELFF. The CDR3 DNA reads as TGCGCCAGCAGCTTGGGGGCAGGAATCAACACCGGGGAGCTGTTTTTT. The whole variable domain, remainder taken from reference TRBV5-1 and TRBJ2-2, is KAGVTQTPRYLIKTRGQQVTLSCSPISGHRSVSWYQQTPGQGLQFLFEYFSETQRNKGNFPGRFSGRQFSNSRSEMNVSTLELGDSALYLCASSLGAGINTGELFFGEGSRLTVL.

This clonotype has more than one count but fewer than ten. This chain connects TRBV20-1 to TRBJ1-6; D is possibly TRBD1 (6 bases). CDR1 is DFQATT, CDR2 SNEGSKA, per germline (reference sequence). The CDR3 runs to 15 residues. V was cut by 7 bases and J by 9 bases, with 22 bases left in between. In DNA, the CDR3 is TGCAGTGTCTCACATTCAGGGGTTTTCGGTTCACCCCTCCACTTT. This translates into CSVSHSGVFGSPLHF.

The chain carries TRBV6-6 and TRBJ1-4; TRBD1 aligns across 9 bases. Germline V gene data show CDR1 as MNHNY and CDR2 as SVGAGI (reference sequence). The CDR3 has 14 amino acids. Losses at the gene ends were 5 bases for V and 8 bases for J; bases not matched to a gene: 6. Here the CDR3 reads CASSPWTGEEKLFF. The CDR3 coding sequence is TGTGCCAGCAGTCCCTGGACAGGGGAGGAAAAACTGTTTTTT.

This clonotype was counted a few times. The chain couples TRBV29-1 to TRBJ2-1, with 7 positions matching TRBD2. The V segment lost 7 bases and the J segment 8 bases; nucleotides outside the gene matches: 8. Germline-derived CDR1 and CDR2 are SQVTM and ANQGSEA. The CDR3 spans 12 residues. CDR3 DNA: TGCAGCGCCCCAAGACGGGGGGATGAGCAGTTCTTC. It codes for CSAPRRGDEQFF.

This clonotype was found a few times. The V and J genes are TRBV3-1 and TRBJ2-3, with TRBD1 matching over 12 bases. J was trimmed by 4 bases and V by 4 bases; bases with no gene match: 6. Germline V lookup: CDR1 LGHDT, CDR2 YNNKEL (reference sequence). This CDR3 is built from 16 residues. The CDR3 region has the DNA TGTGCCAGCAGCCCCCGGGACAGGGGGCTCGCAGATACGCAGTATTTT. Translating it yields CASSPRDRGLADTQYF.

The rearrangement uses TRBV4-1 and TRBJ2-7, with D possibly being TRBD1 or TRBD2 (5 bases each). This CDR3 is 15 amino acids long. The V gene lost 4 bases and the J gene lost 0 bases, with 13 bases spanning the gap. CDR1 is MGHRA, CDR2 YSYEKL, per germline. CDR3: CASSPHEGLSYEQYF. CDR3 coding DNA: TGCGCCAGCAGCCCCCATGAGGGGCTCTCCTACGAGCAGTACTTC.

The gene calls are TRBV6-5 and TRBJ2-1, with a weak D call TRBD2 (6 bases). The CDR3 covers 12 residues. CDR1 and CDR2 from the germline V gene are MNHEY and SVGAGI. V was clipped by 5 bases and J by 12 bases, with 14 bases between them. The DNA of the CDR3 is TGTGCCAGCAGTAAGGAGGGTTTTAGGCAGTTCTTC. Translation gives CASSKEGFRQFF.

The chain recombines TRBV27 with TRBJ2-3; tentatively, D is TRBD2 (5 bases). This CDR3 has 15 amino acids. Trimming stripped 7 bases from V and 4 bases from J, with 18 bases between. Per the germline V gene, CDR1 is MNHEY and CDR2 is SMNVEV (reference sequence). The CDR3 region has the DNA TGTGCCAGCAATAGGGTAGACCAAGCGGCAGATACGCAGTATTTT. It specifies CASNRVDQAADTQYF.

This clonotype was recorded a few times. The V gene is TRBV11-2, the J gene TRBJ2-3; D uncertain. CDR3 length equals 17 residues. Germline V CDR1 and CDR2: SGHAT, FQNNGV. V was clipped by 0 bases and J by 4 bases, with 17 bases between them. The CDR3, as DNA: TGTGCCAGCAGCTTAGATCGGATGGTTCTAGTGGCAGATACGCAGTATTTT. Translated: CASSLDRMVLVADTQYF.

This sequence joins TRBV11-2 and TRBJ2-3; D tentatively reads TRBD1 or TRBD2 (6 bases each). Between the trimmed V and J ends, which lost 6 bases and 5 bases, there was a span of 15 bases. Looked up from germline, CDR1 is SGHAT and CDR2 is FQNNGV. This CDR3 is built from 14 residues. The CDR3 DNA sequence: TGTGCCAGCAGTCAATGGGGGGCCGTAGATACGCAGTATTTT. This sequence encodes CASSQWGAVDTQYF.

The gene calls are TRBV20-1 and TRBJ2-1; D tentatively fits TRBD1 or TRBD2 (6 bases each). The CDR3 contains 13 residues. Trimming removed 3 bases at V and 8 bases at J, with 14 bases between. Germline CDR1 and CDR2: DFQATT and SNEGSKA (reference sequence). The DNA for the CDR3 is TGCAGTGCTAGGGGGGGCCAAAGTTATGAGCAGTTCTTC. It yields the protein CSARGGQSYEQFF.

For the CDR3, the DNA is TGTGCCAGCTCACCAGGAGAGCCTTTATATGGCTACACCTTC. Translated, it gives CASSPGEPLYGYTF. The chain combines TRBV18 with TRBJ1-2, with D uncertain. The ends were cut back, 2 bases at V and 5 bases at J, with 12 bases in the middle. CDR3 length: 14 residues. CDR1 and CDR2 from the germline V gene are KGHSH and LQKENI. The full variable domain, rest sourced from reference TRBV18 and TRBJ1-2, is NAGVMQNPRHLVRRRGQEARLRCSPMKGHSHVYWYRQLPEEGLKFMVYLQKENIIDESGMPKERFSAEFPKEGPSILRIQQVVRGDSAAYFCASSPGEPLYGYTFGSGTRLTVV.